This T cell receptor beta chain was identified in a study of blood T cell repertoires in COVID-19. Produced via immunoSEQ multiplex PCR; TCRdb's table is partial and in-frame only. The sample lists about 140,000 clones, approximately 80% occurring once. Study members were between about 18 and 95 years old and lived in approximately 25 US regions. Germline CDR1 and CDR2: MGHDK and SYGVNS. The CDR3 contains 14 residues. V lost 3 bases and J lost 9; bases outside the gene matches: 4. The chain links TRBV25-1 to TRBJ1-6; TRBD1 matches 8 bases. The sample was PBMCs or T cells enriched from blood (not recorded which). This sequence was found in a man between 65 and 85 years old who had been exposed to COVID-19. The chain's CDR3 is CASSETGVVSPLHF. The CDR3 DNA sequence: TGTGCCAGCAGTGAGACAGGGGTGGTTTCACCCCTCCACTTT.